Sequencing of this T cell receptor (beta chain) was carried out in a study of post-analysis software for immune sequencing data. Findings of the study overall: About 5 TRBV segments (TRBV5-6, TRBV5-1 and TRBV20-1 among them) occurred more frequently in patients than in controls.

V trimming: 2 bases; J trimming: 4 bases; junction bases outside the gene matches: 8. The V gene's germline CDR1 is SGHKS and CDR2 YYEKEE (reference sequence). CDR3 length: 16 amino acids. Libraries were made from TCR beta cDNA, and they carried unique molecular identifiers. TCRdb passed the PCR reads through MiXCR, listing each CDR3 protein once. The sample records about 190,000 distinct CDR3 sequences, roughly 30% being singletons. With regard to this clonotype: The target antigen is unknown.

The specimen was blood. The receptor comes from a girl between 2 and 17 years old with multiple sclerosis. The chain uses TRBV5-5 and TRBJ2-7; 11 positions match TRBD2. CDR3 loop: CASSLLAGVNTYEQYF. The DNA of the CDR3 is TGTGCCAGCAGCTTACTAGCGGGAGTGAACACTTACGAGCAGTACTTC.